This is a list of T cell receptor beta chains from one sample in a study of shared clonotypes between healthy human individuals. Clones were sequenced by immunoSEQ multiplex PCR, and TCRdb holds only the in-frame ones, with some missing. Counted here are about 680,000 clones, around two thirds occurring once; the ten biggest clones make up less than 2%. Sequencing was performed on memory CD4+ T cells sorted from blood. The receptors were sampled from a woman aged 30 to 39 in good health. CDR3s include the opening cysteine and the closing phenylalanine or tryptophan. A D gene is named only where the DNA matches it firmly. The listing skips clone size in some rows; elsewhere it reads once, few, many or a size class.

d_gene,abundance,j_gene,v_gene,CDR3nt,CDR3aa
NA,NA,TRBJ2-1,TRBV7-8,TGTGCCAGCAGCTTAGGGAGTGAGCAGTTCTTC,CASSLGSEQFF
NA,NA,TRBJ2-3,TRBV2,TGTGCCAGCAGCCGGGACTACCAAGGGGGGGATACGCAGTATTTT,CASSRDYQGGDTQYF
NA,once,TRBJ2-5,TRBV7-2,TGTGCCAGCAGCTCCGCGTTACAGCCCCAAGAGACCCAGTACTTC,CASSSALQPQETQYF
TRBD2,few,TRBJ2-3,TRBV5-1,TGCGCCAGCAGCTTGGGACTAGCGGGAATGTCAGATACGCAGTATTTT,CASSLGLAGMSDTQYF
TRBD2,NA,TRBJ2-7,TRBV10-2,TGCGCCAGCAGACTAGTTCTAGCGGGAGTGAACGAGCAGTACTTC,CASRLVLAGVNEQYF
NA,many,TRBJ2-7,TRBV11-2,TGTGCCAGCAGCTTAGAGACTGGGGCATTATCCTACGAGCAGTACTTC,CASSLETGALSYEQYF
NA,NA,TRBJ1-4,TRBV29-1,TGCAGCGCGGCCGCAACTAATGAAAAACTGTTTTTT,CSAAATNEKLFF
NA,once,TRBJ1-1,TRBV19,TGTGCCAGTAGTATGTTAGGGTCCCCGGGTGAAGCTTTCTTT,CASSMLGSPGEAFF
TRBD1,many,TRBJ2-7,TRBV28,TGTGCCAGCAGTATAGCCGGGACAGGGGACCACGAGCAGTACTTC,CASSIAGTGDHEQYF
NA,NA,TRBJ2-1,TRBV30,TGTGCCTGGAGTGTAATACAGGGGAGGAACAATGAGCAGTTCTTC,CAWSVIQGRNNEQFF
NA,NA,TRBJ2-5,TRBV12-1,TGTGCCAGCTTCGGGACTCTTCAAGAGACCCAGTACTTC,CASFGTLQETQYF
TRBD2,once,TRBJ2-3,TRBV5-4,TGTGCCAGCAGCGCGGGAGCCGCCCCCTTTTCGGATACGCAGTATTTT,CASSAGAAPFSDTQYF
TRBD1,NA,TRBJ2-7,TRBV5-1,TGCGCCAGCAGCCCGGGACAGGGCCCGGCCTACGAGCAGTACTTC,CASSPGQGPAYEQYF
NA,NA,TRBJ1-4,TRBV5-8,TGTGCCAGCAGCAGGACAGCTTTTAATGAAAAACTGTTTTTT,CASSRTAFNEKLFF
NA,NA,TRBJ1-5,TRBV2,TGTGCCAGCAGAAGTCGCCAGGGAAATCAGCCCCAGCATTTT,CASRSRQGNQPQHF
NA,NA,TRBJ2-4,TRBV21-1,TGTGCCAGCAGCACCCTAGCGGGCAACCCAGGAGGAATTCAGTACTTC,CASSTLAGNPGGIQYF
NA,few,TRBJ1-4,TRBV5-5,TGTGCCAGCAGCTTGGTAACCGTTGAAAAACTGTTTTTT,CASSLVTVEKLFF
NA,few,TRBJ1-1,TRBV19,TGTGCCAGTAGTTCCAAAACGACAGGGAACACTGAAGCTTTCTTT,CASSSKTTGNTEAFF
NA,NA,TRBJ2-5,TRBV6-5,TGTGCCAGCAGTCGAAGCGGACAAGAGACCCAGTACTTC,CASSRSGQETQYF
TRBD2,NA,TRBJ2-2,TRBV27,TGTGCCAGTCCTAGGGGAGGGCGGGACCAAAAGACCGGGGAGCTGTTTTTT,CASPRGGRDQKTGELFF
TRBD2,few,TRBJ2-7,TRBV5-1,TGCGCCAGCAGCTTGGTACTAGCGGGAGGAGGGGAGCAGTACTTC,CASSLVLAGGGEQYF
NA,once,TRBJ2-2,TRBV6-1,TGTGCCAGCAGCCAGATAGCTAACACCGGGGAGCTGTTTTTT,CASSQIANTGELFF
TRBD1,NA,TRBJ2-7,TRBV18,TGTGCCAGCTCAGCAGACAGGGGCTACGAGCAGTACTTC,CASSADRGYEQYF
TRBD2,many,TRBJ2-1,TRBV7-9,TGTGCCAGCAGCTTAATGACTAGCGGATTTGAGCAGTTCTTC,CASSLMTSGFEQFF
TRBD1,NA,TRBJ1-4,TRBV11-3,TGTGCCAGCAGCTCTAGAGCAGGGGGAGACGAAAAACTGTTTTTT,CASSSRAGGDEKLFF
NA,NA,TRBJ1-5,TRBV15,TGTGCCACCAGCAGAGCGGGGAGCCAGCCCCAGCATTTT,CATSRAGSQPQHF
NA,NA,TRBJ2-7,TRBV7-8,TGTGCCAGCAGCTTACAACGTCTCGGGCGGAGCTCCTACGAGCAGTACTTC,CASSLQRLGRSSYEQYF
TRBD1,few,TRBJ2-7,TRBV30,TGTGCCTTGAGGCCGGGACAGACCTACGAGCAGTACTTC,CALRPGQTYEQYF
TRBD2,many,TRBJ2-1,TRBV9,TGTGCCAGCAGTGTTAGGGCTAGCGGGAACAATGAGCAGTTCTTC,CASSVRASGNNEQFF
NA,NA,TRBJ1-5,TRBV28,TGTGCCAGCAGTTTGGAGTTTTGGTCAACAGGGAGTCAGCCCCAGCATTTT,CASSLEFWSTGSQPQHF
TRBD2,NA,TRBJ2-1,TRBV18,TGTGCCAGCTCACGGACTAGCGGGAATGAGCAGTTCTTC,CASSRTSGNEQFF
TRBD1,NA,TRBJ1-2,TRBV2,TGTGCCAGCAGTGAGGACAGGGACGGAAGCTACACCTTC,CASSEDRDGSYTF
TRBD1,NA,TRBJ1-2,TRBV13,TGTGCCACCCATCGCAGGGGGGGTAACTATGGCTACACCTTC,CATHRRGGNYGYTF
NA,NA,TRBJ2-5,TRBV7-9,TGTGCCAGCAGCTTAGGGGTCCAGTACTTC,CASSLGVQYF
NA,NA,TRBJ1-5,TRBV5-1,TGCGCCAGCAGCTTGTCATCAGGTAGCAATCAGCCCCAGCATTTT,CASSLSSGSNQPQHF
NA,NA,TRBJ1-5,TRBV15,TGTGCCACCAGCCGGGATCAGGGCAATCAGCCCCAGCATTTT,CATSRDQGNQPQHF
NA,NA,TRBJ2-2,TRBV6-4,TGTGCCAGCAGTGACGGAGCGGCAAAGACCGGGGAGCTGTTTTTT,CASSDGAAKTGELFF
NA,NA,TRBJ2-1,TRBV30,TGTGCCTGGAGTGTACAAGGGTACGGTGAGCAGTTCTTC,CAWSVQGYGEQFF
NA,NA,TRBJ2-1,TRBV2,TGTGCCAGCAGAACTGCGGCGACCTACAATGAGCAGTTCTTC,CASRTAATYNEQFF
TRBD2,once,TRBJ2-1,TRBV27,TGTGCCAGCAGTTTACCCCATAGCGGGAGGGCCCGAAGATCCTATGAGCAGTTCTTC,CASSLPHSGRARRSYEQFF
TRBD1,NA,TRBJ2-5,TRBV5-1,TGCGCCAGCAGCTTGATGGGACAGGGCCTAGAGACCCAGTACTTC,CASSLMGQGLETQYF
TRBD2,few,TRBJ2-1,TRBV6-1,TGTGCCAGCACCATCGTTTTCAGCGGGAGTCGTGAGCAGTTCTTC,CASTIVFSGSREQFF
NA,NA,TRBJ1-4,TRBV7-9,TGTGCCAGCAGCTTAGGAGGTGGGGTCTGGGGCGAAAAACTGTTTTTT,CASSLGGGVWGEKLFF
NA,NA,TRBJ2-5,TRBV7-9,TGTGCCAGCAGCTTCCTACTAGTGGGAGTGGAGACCCAGTACTTC,CASSFLLVGVETQYF
NA,NA,TRBJ2-4,TRBV28,TGTGCCAGCAGTTTAAAAGGTTTAGCCAAAAACATTCAGTACTTC,CASSLKGLAKNIQYF